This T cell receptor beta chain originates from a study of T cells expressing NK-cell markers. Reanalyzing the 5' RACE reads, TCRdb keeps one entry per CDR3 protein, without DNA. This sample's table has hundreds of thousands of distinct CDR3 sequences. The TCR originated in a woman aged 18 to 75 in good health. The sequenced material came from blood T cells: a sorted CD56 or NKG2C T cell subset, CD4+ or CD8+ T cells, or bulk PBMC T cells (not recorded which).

The CDR3 here is CASSQARGGNYGYTF. This chain joins TRBV4-3 and TRBJ1-2; TCRdb calls TRBD1, which cannot be checked without DNA. The CDR3 runs to 15 residues. Looked up from germline, CDR1 is LGHNA and CDR2 is YSLEER.